These T cell receptor beta chains were read from a single sample in a study of blood T cell repertoires in COVID-19. Measured with immunoSEQ multiplex PCR; TCRdb has only the in-frame clones, and not every one. The data contain 95,000 to 150,000 clones, roughly 89% of them seen just once; the ten biggest clones take up roughly 3.9%. What was sequenced was PBMCs or T cells enriched from blood (not recorded which). Receptors were obtained from a woman in her 30s who had recovered from COVID-19. The CDR3 runs from the conserved cysteine through the conserved F or W. The D gene is left open where the match is weak. Some rows mark clone size as missing; the rest say once, few, many or name a class of expanded clone.

j_call clone_size d_call v_call cdr3_aa cdr3_nt
TRBJ1-6 - - TRBV6-1 CASSEARVYNSPLHF TGTGCCAGCAGTGAAGCCAGGGTCTATAATTCACCCCTCCACTTT
TRBJ1-2 - TRBD1 TRBV4-3 CASSQEMTGKENYGYTF TGCGCCAGCAGCCAAGAGATGACAGGGAAAGAGAACTATGGCTACACCTTC
TRBJ1-2 - TRBD1 TRBV7-2 CASSPPFFRQGHGYTF TGTGCCAGCAGCCCTCCCTTTTTTCGACAGGGCCATGGCTACACCTTC
TRBJ1-5 - - TRBV24-1 CATSAWDKNQPQHF TGTGCCACCAGTGCCTGGGACAAAAATCAGCCCCAGCATTTT
TRBJ2-1 - TRBD1 TRBV7-2 CASSLGQINEQFF TGTGCCAGCAGCTTGGGACAGATAAATGAGCAGTTCTTC
TRBJ1-5 few - TRBV2 CASRTDTQPQHF TGTGCCAGCAGAACAGATACTCAGCCCCAGCATTTT
TRBJ2-7 - TRBD2 TRBV9 CASSVLAGGKAEQYF TGTGCCAGCAGCGTGCTAGCGGGAGGAAAAGCCGAGCAGTACTTC
TRBJ2-1 - - TRBV12-3/TRBV12-4 CASSYPTYNEQFF TGTGCCAGCAGCTACCCAACCTACAATGAGCAGTTCTTC
TRBJ2-5 - TRBD2 TRBV9 CASSVGGRASGQETQYF TGTGCCAGCAGCGTAGGGGGGAGGGCTAGCGGCCAAGAGACCCAGTACTTC
TRBJ2-7 few - TRBV7-9 CASSLGFQLGPYEQYF TGTGCCAGCAGCTTAGGGTTTCAGCTGGGCCCCTACGAGCAGTACTTC
TRBJ1-4 - TRBD1 TRBV7-3 CASSLMRGTATNEKLFF TGTGCCAGCAGCTTAATGAGGGGGACAGCAACTAATGAAAAACTGTTTTTT
TRBJ2-5 - TRBD2 TRBV7-3 CASSWSGTNQETQYF TGTGCCAGCAGCTGGAGCGGGACCAACCAAGAGACCCAGTACTTC
TRBJ2-1 - - TRBV25-1 CASSEYRGGFNNEQFF TGTGCCAGCAGTGAATACCGCGGTGGGTTTAACAATGAGCAGTTCTTC
TRBJ2-7 - - TRBV18 CASSGEDYEQYF TGTGCCAGCTCCGGGGAAGACTACGAGCAGTACTTC
TRBJ2-1 - TRBD2 TRBV3-1/TRBV3-2 CASSQDNSTSGSTDEQFF TGTGCCAGCAGCCAAGATAACTCGACTAGCGGGAGCACCGATGAGCAGTTCTTC
TRBJ1-5 few - TRBV19 CATHAGTGNQPQHF TGTGCCACCCACGCGGGTACGGGCAATCAGCCCCAGCATTTT
TRBJ2-1 - TRBD2 TRBV9 CASSVTVVASGRNEQFF TGTGCCAGCAGCGTGACCGTGGTGGCTAGCGGGAGGAATGAGCAGTTCTTC
TRBJ2-5 few - TRBV19 CASSRAHQETQYF TGTGCCAGTAGCCGAGCGCACCAAGAGACCCAGTACTTC
TRBJ1-4 - - TRBV9 CASSPHPNREKLFF TGTGCCAGCAGCCCCCACCCTAACCGGGAAAAACTGTTTTTT
TRBJ2-2 - TRBD2 TRBV7-2 CASSLVGASGRAGELFF TGTGCCAGCAGCTTAGTAGGGGCTAGCGGGAGGGCCGGGGAGCTGTTTTTT
TRBJ2-3 - TRBD1 TRBV11-2 CASSSYRGKADTQYF TGTGCCAGCAGCTCCTACAGGGGGAAGGCAGATACGCAGTATTTT
TRBJ1-2 - TRBD1 TRBV6-5 CASSLTGAYGYTF TGTGCCAGTTCCTTGACAGGGGCCTATGGCTACACCTTC
TRBJ1-6 - TRBD1 TRBV9 CASSVAGGSPLHF TGTGCCAGCAGCGTAGCAGGGGGATCACCCCTCCACTTT
TRBJ2-7 - TRBD1 TRBV27 CASRGTGEGYEQYF TGTGCCAGCAGGGGGACAGGGGAGGGCTACGAGCAGTACTTC
TRBJ2-1 - - TRBV29-1 CSVRVDEQFF TGCAGCGTCAGGGTTGATGAGCAGTTCTTC
TRBJ2-3 - - TRBV6-5 CASTRADTQYF TGTGCCAGCACCAGGGCAGATACGCAGTATTTT
TRBJ2-7 - TRBD2 TRBV7-9 CASSSTSGSSYEQYF TGTGCCAGCAGCTCGACTAGCGGGAGCTCCTACGAGCAGTACTTC
TRBJ2-2 few - TRBV6-4 CASSDRDTGELFF TGTGCCAGCAGTGACCGGGACACCGGGGAGCTGTTTTTT
TRBJ1-1 once - TRBV9 CASSVDGQGLNTEAFF TGTGCCAGCAGCGTAGACGGGCAGGGGCTAAACACTGAAGCTTTCTTT
TRBJ2-5 - TRBD2 TRBV7-8 CASSLTSGRWRETQYF TGTGCCAGCAGCCTGACTAGCGGGAGATGGCGAGAGACCCAGTACTTC
TRBJ2-1 - TRBD1 TRBV19 CASSQDRVSNNEQFF TGTGCCAGTAGTCAGGACAGGGTCTCGAACAATGAGCAGTTCTTC
TRBJ2-6 once TRBD1 TRBV5-1 CASSTGQGAAGANVLTF TGCGCCAGCAGCACAGGACAGGGGGCGGCCGGGGCCAACGTCCTGACTTTC
TRBJ2-5 few TRBD2 TRBV5-4 CASSLQAGGEETQYF TGTGCCAGCAGCTTGCAAGCGGGAGGTGAAGAGACCCAGTACTTC
TRBJ2-3 - - TRBV28 CASTPRDSYTDTQYF TGTGCCAGCACCCCGCGGGACAGCTACACAGATACGCAGTATTTT